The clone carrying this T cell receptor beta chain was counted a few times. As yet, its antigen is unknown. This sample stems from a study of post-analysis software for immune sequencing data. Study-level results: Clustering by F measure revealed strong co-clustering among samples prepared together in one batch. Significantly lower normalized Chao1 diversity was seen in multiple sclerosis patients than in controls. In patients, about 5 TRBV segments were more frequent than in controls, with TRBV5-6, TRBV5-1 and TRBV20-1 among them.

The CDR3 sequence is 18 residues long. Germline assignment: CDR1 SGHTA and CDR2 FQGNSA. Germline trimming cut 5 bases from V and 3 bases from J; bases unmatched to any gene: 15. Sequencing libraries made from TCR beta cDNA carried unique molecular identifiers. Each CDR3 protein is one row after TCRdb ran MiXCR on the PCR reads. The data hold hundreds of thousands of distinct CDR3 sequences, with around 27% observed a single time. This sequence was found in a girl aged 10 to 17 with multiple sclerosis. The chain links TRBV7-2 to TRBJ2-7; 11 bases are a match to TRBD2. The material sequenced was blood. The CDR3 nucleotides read TGTGCCAGCAGCCGGACTAGCGGGTCTTCATTCAGGGGCTACGAGCAGTACTTC. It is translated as CASSRTSGSSFRGYEQYF.